These 27 T cell receptor beta chains share one sample of origin, sequenced in a study of T cell responses to AZD1222 COVID-19 vaccine. TCRdb's copy holds only in-frame clones and misses some; the assay was immunoSEQ multiplex PCR. The sample holds about 87,000 clones; 90% are singletons and the top ten take 8.4%. The sequences come from peripheral blood, collected on day 0 of AZD1222 vaccination. These receptors originate from an adult in good health.

The V and J genes are TRBV7-2 and TRBJ1-1, with no clear D. In germline, CDR1 is SGHTA, CDR2 FQGNSA. Deletions cut 8 bases from V and 1 base from J, with 11 bases between. This CDR3 has 13 amino acids. Written as DNA, the CDR3 is TGTGCCAGCCTACAGCAGAAGAACACTGAAGCTTTCTTT. Translation: CASLQQKNTEAFF.

The chain has TRBV21-1 and TRBJ1-4. TRBV21-1 is noted as a pseudogene. The CDR3 spans 18 residues. The chain's CDR3 is CASSKSRDLVATNEKLFF. In DNA, the CDR3 is TGTGCCAGCAGCAAAAGTCGGGACCTAGTTGCAACTAATGAAAAACTGTTTTTT.

This chain links TRBV24-1 with TRBJ2-1, with a possible D match to TRBD1 (6 bases). This CDR3 spans 13 amino acids. V lost 1 base and J 9 bases, leaving 9 bases between the germline ends. Germline-derived CDR1 and CDR2 are KGHDR and SFDVKD. The CDR3 protein is CATSDLQGREQFF. Written as DNA, the CDR3 is TGTGCCACCAGTGATTTACAGGGACGTGAGCAGTTCTTC.

The genes are TRBV4-1 and TRBJ2-5; 9 bases map to TRBD1. From germline, CDR1 is MGHRA and CDR2 YSYEKL. Germline trimming cut 4 bases from V and 4 bases from J; bases unmatched to any gene: 10. This CDR3 comprises 16 residues. CDR3 sequence reads: CASSLDPGQGGETQYF. CDR3 bases: TGCGCCAGCAGCCTCGATCCGGGACAGGGCGGAGAGACCCAGTACTTC.

This clone was counted once. The chain joins TRBV21-1 to TRBJ2-7. TRBV21-1 is recorded as a pseudogene. This CDR3 is built from 15 residues. CDR3 bases: TGTGCCAGCATCATTCGGGTGAGGGGAAACTACGAGCAGTACTTC. Its translation is CASIIRVRGNYEQYF.

The V gene is TRBV7-3, the J gene TRBJ2-3; 9 nucleotides match TRBD1. CDR1 is SGHTA and CDR2 is FQGTGA in the germline V gene. This CDR3 is built from 15 residues. J gave up 5 bases and V 5 bases, and 8 bases lay outside the gene matches. The CDR3 bases are TGTGCCAGCAGCATCGGGACAGGGATAGGAGATACGCAGTATTTT. It translates to CASSIGTGIGDTQYF.

The rearrangement uses TRBV7-2 and TRBJ1-2; a possible D gene is TRBD1 (5 bases). V lost 0 bases and J 5 bases, leaving 13 bases between the germline ends. This CDR3 spans 15 amino acids. Germline CDR1 reads SGHTA; CDR2 reads FQGNSA. CDR3 sequence (DNA): TGTGCCAGCAGCTTAGCGTTACAGGCCTGGTATGGCTACACCTTC. Translating gives CASSLALQAWYGYTF.

This sequence joins TRBV2 and TRBJ1-2; no clear D. The CDR3 spans 12 residues. The germline V and J ends were trimmed by 6 bases and 8 bases, with 13 bases remaining between them. Per germline, CDR1 SNHLY and CDR2 FYNNEI. CDR3 sequence: CASRAALEGYTF. CDR3 bases: TGTGCCAGCAGGGCGGCGTTAGAGGGCTACACCTTC.

The chain carries TRBV6-2 or TRBV6-3 and TRBJ1-2; no clear D. This CDR3 is built from 13 residues. Looked up from germline, CDR1 is MNHEY and CDR2 is SVGEGT. Trimming removed 2 bases at V and 5 bases at J, with 9 bases between. CDR3 sequence reads: CASSYSSQYGYTF. The CDR3 nucleotides read TGTGCCAGCAGTTACAGCTCGCAGTATGGCTACACCTTC.

This chain connects TRBV5-5 to TRBJ2-7; 9 bases agree with TRBD1. CDR3 length equals 18 residues. V trimming: 0 bases; J trimming: 2 bases; junction bases outside the gene matches: 12. The germline CDR1 and CDR2 sequences are SGHKS and YYEKEE (reference sequence). Here the CDR3 reads CASSLVAVGQGIPYEQYF. The CDR3 region has the DNA TGTGCCAGCAGCTTGGTAGCCGTGGGACAGGGAATTCCCTACGAGCAGTACTTC.

This rearrangement joins TRBV28 to TRBJ2-1, with D possibly being TRBD1 (6 bases). Trimming pared 6 bases from V and 9 bases from J, leaving 27 bases between. In germline, CDR1 is MDHEN, CDR2 SYDVKM. The CDR3 sequence is 17 residues long. The CDR3 reads CASSLPSAGQRHREQFF. The CDR3, as DNA: TGTGCCAGCAGCCTTCCCTCGGCTGGACAGCGGCACCGTGAGCAGTTCTTC.

The J gene is TRBJ1-6, the V gene TRBV21-1. TRBV21-1 has pseudogene status. The CDR3 loop spans 18 amino acids. As DNA, the CDR3 is TGTGCCAGCAGCTCGCCGCGGGACAAAAGCTCCTATAATTCACCCCTCCACTTT. This sequence encodes CASSSPRDKSSYNSPLHF.

V and J are TRBV9 and TRBJ2-3; the D call may be TRBD1 or TRBD2 (5 bases each). V was trimmed by 3 bases and J by 3 bases, leaving 14 bases between them. Germline V gives CDR1 SGDLS, CDR2 YYNGEE. This CDR3 has 15 residues. This CDR3 reads CASSAMSGRTDTQYF. For the CDR3, the DNA is TGTGCCAGCAGCGCGATGTCGGGGCGGACAGATACGCAGTATTTT.

The chain carries TRBV7-2 and TRBJ1-5; D unresolved. The germline V and J ends were trimmed by 7 bases and 3 bases, with 7 bases remaining between them. Germline V gene lookup returns CDR1 SGHTA and CDR2 FQGNSA. CDR3 length: 12 amino acids. The CDR3 loop is CASTQDNQPQHF. CDR3 coding DNA: TGTGCCAGCACTCAGGACAATCAGCCCCAGCATTTT.

This clone was picked up a small number of times. The rearrangement uses TRBV4-3 and TRBJ1-6, with a tentative D call TRBD1 (5 bases). Germline V gives CDR1 LGHNA, CDR2 YSLEER. The CDR3 sequence is 16 residues long. Trimming removed 0 bases at V and 6 bases at J, with 12 bases between. The CDR3 sequence is CASSQEGLGANSPLHF. CDR3 DNA sequence: TGCGCCAGCAGCCAAGAAGGGCTCGGGGCTAATTCACCCCTCCACTTT.

The chain recombines TRBV14 with TRBJ1-1, with D maybe TRBD1 (6 bases). The CDR3 has 13 amino acids. Trimming shortened V by 6 bases and J by 6 bases, and 14 bases separated the two germline ends. Germline loops: CDR1 SGHDN, CDR2 FVKESK. The CDR3 DNA follows: TGTGCCAGCAGAAACAGGGTTGGTGCTGAAGCTTTCTTT. This sequence encodes CASRNRVGAEAFF.

The CDR3 DNA reads TGTGCCACCAGTTACCAAGGAGATACGCAGTATTTT. Translation gives CATSYQGDTQYF. The chain employs TRBV24-1 and TRBJ2-3, with D uncertain. Looked up from germline, CDR1 is KGHDR and CDR2 is SFDVKD. V dropped 6 bases and J dropped 5 bases, with 8 bases sitting between them. The CDR3 has 12 residues.

V and J are TRBV27 and TRBJ2-2, with 9 bases aligning to TRBD1. The trim removed 3 bases at V and 6 bases at J, leaving 5 bases unmatched. CDR3 length equals 15 residues. CDR1 is MNHEY, CDR2 SMNVEV, per germline (reference sequence). CDR3 amino acids: CASSFGTGLSGELFF. DNA of the CDR3: TGTGCCAGCAGTTTCGGGACAGGGCTATCCGGGGAGCTGTTTTTT.

This chain uses TRBV4-3 with TRBJ2-2, with a tentative D call TRBD2 (5 bases). V gave up 0 bases and J gave up 1 base, with 9 bases separating them. The CDR3 has 16 residues. Germline CDR1 LGHNA, CDR2 YSLEER. The CDR3 DNA sequence: TGCGCCAGCAGCCAAGAAAGAGGGCGGAACACCGGGGAGCTGTTTTTT. It yields the protein CASSQERGRNTGELFF.

The chain combines TRBV9 with TRBJ1-2; 7 bases are a match to TRBD1. Germline V gene lookup returns CDR1 SGDLS and CDR2 YYNGEE. The CDR3 is made up of 15 amino acids. The ends lost 0 bases at V and 4 bases at J; junction bases unmatched: 6. The CDR3 spells CASSVGQGVFYGYTF. Written as DNA, the CDR3 is TGTGCCAGCAGCGTAGGCCAGGGGGTTTTCTATGGCTACACCTTC.

This clone has just one count. The chain couples TRBV4-1 to TRBJ2-7; 7 bases map to TRBD1. Trimming cost V 4 bases and J 2 bases; bases outside gene matches: 2. The CDR3 is 13 residues long. Germline V gene sequence: CDR1 MGHRA, CDR2 YSYEKL. CDR3 in amino acids: CASSPGGAYEQYF. DNA of the CDR3: TGCGCCAGCAGCCCAGGGGGAGCCTACGAGCAGTACTTC.

The genes are TRBV2 and TRBJ2-6, with D possibly TRBD2 on 5 matching bases. CDR3 length: 16 residues. Per germline, CDR1 SNHLY and CDR2 FYNNEI. Trimming cost V 7 bases and J 1 base, with 14 bases left between them. In nucleotides, the CDR3 is TGTGCCAGCACCCGTTGGTCGGGGTCTGGGGCCAACGTCCTGACTTTC. Protein product: CASTRWSGSGANVLTF. Drawing the rest from reference TRBV2 and TRBJ2-6, the complete variable domain is EPEVTQTPSHQVTQMGQEVILRCVPISNHLYFYWYRQILGQKVEFLVSFYNNEISEKSEIFDDQFSVERPDGSNFTLKIRSTKLEDSAMYFCASTRWSGSGANVLTFGAGSRLTVL.

This chain joins TRBV18 and TRBJ2-4; no clear D gene. Germline CDR1 reads KGHSH; CDR2 reads LQKENI. The CDR3 extends over 19 amino acids. V was shortened by 3 bases and J by 0 bases, with 21 bases between the two germline ends. In DNA, the CDR3 is TGTGCCAGCTCACCGCAACAGTCCCAGATAATATTAGCCAAAAACATTCAGTACTTC. This encodes CASSPQQSQIILAKNIQYF.

J is TRBJ2-3 and V is TRBV19, with a weak D call TRBD2 (5 bases). V was clipped by 3 bases and J by 0 bases, with 13 bases between them. The germline V gene has CDR1 LNHDA and CDR2 SQIVND (reference sequence). The CDR3 is made up of 16 amino acids. Written as DNA, the CDR3 is TGTGCCAGTAGTATCGGATCAGACTATAGCACAGATACGCAGTATTTT. Its protein product is CASSIGSDYSTDTQYF.

V usage is TRBV5-1 and J usage is TRBJ2-3; D is unresolved. This CDR3 has 14 amino acids. V was trimmed by 0 bases and J by 0 bases, leaving 5 bases between them. Germline CDR1 reads SGHRS; CDR2 reads YFSETQ. The CDR3, as DNA: TGCGCCAGCAGCTTGGAACAGAGCACAGATACGCAGTATTTT. Translating it yields CASSLEQSTDTQYF.

This chain links TRBV15 with TRBJ1-1, with D hard to call. Trimming pared 6 bases from V and 0 bases from J, leaving 14 bases between. Germline-derived CDR1 and CDR2 are LNHNV and YYDKDF (reference sequence). CDR3 length: 15 amino acids. The chain's CDR3 is CATRIEGYLNTEAFF. Written as DNA, the CDR3 is TGTGCCACCAGGATTGAGGGATACCTGAACACTGAAGCTTTCTTT.

The rearrangement joins TRBV18 to TRBJ2-3; 7 bases are shared with TRBD1. J lost 1 base, V lost 5 bases, and 6 bases had no gene match. The CDR3 totals 15 residues. The germline CDR1 and CDR2 sequences are KGHSH and LQKENI. The CDR3 is CASSALGTGTDTQYF. The CDR3 DNA reads TGTGCCAGCTCAGCACTCGGGACAGGCACAGATACGCAGTATTTT. Filled out from reference TRBV18 and TRBJ2-3, the complete variable domain reads NAGVMQNPRHLVRRRGQEARLRCSPMKGHSHVYWYRQLPEEGLKFMVYLQKENIIDESGMPKERFSAEFPKEGPSILRIQQVVRGDSAAYFCASSALGTGTDTQYFGPGTRLTVL.